At least ten counts were recorded for the clone carrying this T cell receptor beta chain. What it binds is not known. Germline lookup yields CDR1 SGHVS and CDR2 FNYEAQ. With 1 base removed from V and 2 bases from J, the gap between germline ends came to 5 bases. This CDR3 has 13 amino acids. Semi-nested PCR with Nested Universal Primer A followed constant-region reverse priming of full-length variable regions. TCRdb called the 5' RACE reads again in MiXCR, with one record for every CDR3 protein. The sample consists of 45,000 to 60,000 distinct CDR3 sequences, around 24% of them appearing once. Notes on the study in general: Tumor-infiltrating Treg TCR alpha and beta sequences overlapped most with tumor naive CD4+ T cells, then blood naive. The larger cohort examined one V-J beta rearrangement, not whole repertoires. Tumor memory CD4+ T cell TCR gene usage clustered with blood and lymph node memory CD4+ cells and lymph node naive CD4+ cells.

This receptor was obtained from a female donor with breast cancer. The sequenced sample consisted of tumor-infiltrating naive CD4+ T cells sorted from the breast tumor. Subset of the sample: naive CD4+ T cells, CD4+CD45RA+CD25-. The chain uses TRBV7-6 and TRBJ2-5; the D is unclear. The CDR3 region is CASSLGLQETQYF. Here the CDR3 DNA reads TGTGCCAGCAGCTTAGGTCTACAAGAGACCCAGTACTTC.